This passage covers 14 T cell receptor beta chains from one sample sequenced in a study of human T cells and chemical hapten exposure. TCRdb itself ran the RACE reads through MiXCR, one entry per CDR3 protein. The sample consists of about 89,000 distinct CDR3 sequences, about 11% of them appearing once. Time point indicated: patch test 2, 6 weeks after DPC sensitization. The treatment is: therapeutic diphenylcyclopropenone sensitization with weekly scalp DPC. The sample consisted of whole blood, taken in connection with sensitization to the hapten diphenylcyclopropenone (DPC). The receptor source for this set is a man aged 40-55 years with alopecia areata. Some clones in this sample may be carry-over from other donors' samples.

This chain joins TRBV5-8 and TRBJ2-7; D may be TRBD1 or TRBD2 (5 bases each). This CDR3 is 15 amino acids long. Germline V gene sequence: CDR1 SGHTS, CDR2 YDEGEE. V lost 0 bases and J lost 3, with 13 bases in between. CDR3 nucleotides: TGTGCCAGCAGCTTGGGATCCGGGGCCTACTACGAGCAGTACGTC. Protein: CASSLGSGAYYEQYV.

The chain combines TRBV3-1 with TRBJ2-7, with D possibly being TRBD2 (6 bases). CDR3 length: 12 residues. Trimming stripped 0 bases from V and 9 bases from J, with 9 bases between. CDR1 is LGHDT and CDR2 is YNNKEL in the germline V gene (reference sequence). CDR3 sequence reads: CASSQDTGLQYF. In nucleotides, the CDR3 is TGTGCCAGCAGCCAAGACACGGGACTGCAGTACTTC.

This rearrangement joins TRBV24-1 to TRBJ1-6; TRBD1 is a possible D gene (6 bases). This CDR3 has 12 amino acids. Germline CDR1 KGHDR, CDR2 SFDVKD. CDR3 nucleotides: TGTGCTCGCCGCCCGGACAGTTCACCCCTCCACTTT. Amino acids: CARRPDSSPLHF.

The chain joins TRBV19 to TRBJ1-6, with TRBD1 matching over 9 bases. The CDR3 extends over 15 amino acids. J was trimmed by 8 bases and V by 4 bases; bases with no gene match: 6. Per the germline V gene, CDR1 is LNHDA and CDR2 is SQIVND (reference sequence). CDR3 nucleotide sequence: TGTGCCAGTAGTACTTCCGACAGGGGGTATTCACCCCTCCACTTT. This encodes CASSTSDRGYSPLHF.

The chain recombines TRBV6-6 with TRBJ2-5, with a tentative D call TRBD2 (6 bases). V was pared by 7 bases and J by 1 base, with 7 bases between. The germline CDR1 and CDR2 sequences are MNHNY and SVGAGI (reference sequence). The CDR3 spans 12 residues. The CDR3 DNA sequence: TGTGCCAGCACGGGGGTCCAAGAGACCCAGTACTTC. It codes for CASTGVQETQYF.

The J gene is TRBJ2-3, the V gene TRBV9; a possible D gene is TRBD1 (5 bases). The germline V gene has CDR1 SGDLS and CDR2 YYNGEE. The germline V and J ends were trimmed by 7 bases and 0 bases, with 9 bases remaining between them. The CDR3 sequence is 13 residues long. The CDR3 nucleotides read TGTGCCAGCGGGGCGATAAGCACAGATACGCAGTATTTT. It codes for CASGAISTDTQYF.

In this sample, this clonotype turned up once. This sequence joins TRBV28 and TRBJ2-2; 9 bases fit TRBD1. With V trimmed by 3 bases and J by 7 bases, 6 bases remained unmatched. CDR3 length equals 15 residues. Germline V gives CDR1 MDHEN, CDR2 SYDVKM. Here the CDR3 DNA reads TGTGCCAGCAGTTTGACCGGGACAGGGTACGGGGAGCTGTTTTTT. It encodes CASSLTGTGYGELFF.

This sequence joins TRBV6-2 or TRBV6-3 and TRBJ2-1; 11 nucleotides match TRBD2. Germline CDR1 is MNHEY and CDR2 is SVGEGT. V lost 6 bases, J lost 4 bases, and 11 bases stayed unmatched. The CDR3 loop spans 17 amino acids. The CDR3 protein is CASSLFSGLAAYNEQFF. The CDR3 nucleotides are TGTGCCAGCAGCCTATTCTCGGGACTAGCGGCTTACAATGAGCAGTTCTTC.

The V call is TRBV6-2 or TRBV6-3, the J call TRBJ1-1; a possible D gene is TRBD1 (6 bases). With 6 bases removed from V and 8 bases from J, the gap between germline ends came to 16 bases. There are 13 residues in the CDR3. Germline CDR1 MNHEY, CDR2 SVGEGT. The chain's CDR3 is CASSRPRGSEAFF. Here the CDR3 DNA reads TGTGCCAGCAGCCGTCCCAGGGGATCGGAAGCTTTCTTT.

There are a few counts of this clonotype. This chain links TRBV29-1 with TRBJ2-4; D is perhaps TRBD1 (6 bases). CDR1 is SQVTM, CDR2 ANQGSEA, per germline. This CDR3 comprises 13 residues. The germline V and J ends were trimmed by 1 base and 9 bases, with 13 bases remaining between them. CDR3 DNA: TGCAGCGTTGAAGGGACAGTACCGGGCATTCAGTACTTC. It specifies CSVEGTVPGIQYF.

This clonotype was counted only a few times. The V call is TRBV5-1, the J call TRBJ2-3, with 7 bases fitting TRBD2. The J segment lost 2 bases and the V segment lost 4 bases, leaving 10 bases of the junction unmatched. The CDR3 runs 16 residues. Germline V gene sequence: CDR1 SGHRS, CDR2 YFSETQ. DNA for the CDR3: TGCGCCAGCAGCCTCGAGGCTAGCGGTACCACAGATACGCAGTATTTT. Its protein product is CASSLEASGTTDTQYF.

This clonotype has only a few counts. This chain joins TRBV12-5 and TRBJ2-1; D gene uncertain. The CDR3 has 17 amino acids. The V end was cut by 4 bases, the J end by 5 bases, with 21 bases between. Germline V gene data show CDR1 as LGHNT and CDR2 as FRNRAP. The CDR3 sequence is CASGSLPPLRNNNEQFF. In DNA form, the CDR3 reads TGTGCTAGTGGTTCTCTACCCCCATTGAGGAATAACAATGAGCAGTTCTTC. Using reference TRBV12-5 and TRBJ2-1 for the parts outside the CDR3, the full variable domain is DARVTQTPRHKVTEMGQEVTMRCQPILGHNTVFWYRQTMMQGLELLAYFRNRAPLDDSGMPKDRFSAEMPDATLATLKIQPSEPRDSAVYFCASGSLPPLRNNNEQFFGPGTRLTVL.

This sequence joins TRBV7-3 and TRBJ2-5; 9 bases line up with TRBD1. This CDR3 comprises 16 residues. V lost 3 bases, J lost 5 bases, and 10 bases stayed unmatched. Germline CDR1 reads SGHTA; CDR2 reads FQGTGA. CDR3 residues: CASSLVNRGPWETQYF. For the CDR3, the DNA is TGTGCCAGCAGCTTGGTGAACAGGGGGCCTTGGGAGACCCAGTACTTC.

This clonotype was seen only a few times. The chain is built from TRBV10-3 and TRBJ2-1; 7 bases agree with TRBD1. Germline CDR1 ENHRY, CDR2 SYGVKD. CDR3 length equals 16 residues. Unmatched junction bases numbered 5, after V lost 0 bases and J lost 3 bases. The CDR3 bases are TGTGCCATCAGTGAGTCGATGGCAGGGGGCTACAATGAGCAGTTCTTC. Translating it yields CAISESMAGGYNEQFF.